Following are 21 T cell receptor beta chains from one sample sequenced in a study of T-cell memory formation after mild COVID-19. TCRdb itself ran the 5' RACE reads through MiXCR, one entry per CDR3 protein. The sample has some 450,000 distinct CDR3 sequences, around 17% seen once. Sequencing was done on a sample of PBMCs or a T cell subset sorted from them (not recorded which). These receptors originate from a young man who had mild COVID-19 (a few samples of this study predate the infection). Cell type and time point are not known.

Only a few counts were recorded for this clonotype. This chain joins TRBV3-1 and TRBJ2-3, with unresolved D. The ends were cut back, 4 bases at V and 4 bases at J, with 9 bases in the middle. Germline CDR1 LGHDT, CDR2 YNNKEL (reference sequence). This CDR3 has 13 amino acids. The CDR3 coding sequence is TGTGCCAGCAGCCGGGCGCTGCCAGATACGCAGTATTTT. Protein product: CASSRALPDTQYF.

The CDR3 loop reads CASSQELAGKDTQYF. The CDR3 DNA follows: TGTGCCAGCAGCCAAGAACTAGCGGGGAAAGATACGCAGTATTTT. The chain is built from TRBV4-2 and TRBJ2-3, with 10 bases lining up with TRBD2. This CDR3 is built from 15 residues. V lost 0 bases, J lost 5 bases, and 2 bases stayed unmatched. The germline V gene has CDR1 LGHNA and CDR2 YNFKEQ.

This clonotype was counted only a few times. The chain combines TRBV12-3 or TRBV12-4 with TRBJ2-3; TRBD2 matches 7 bases. The V segment lost 7 bases and the J segment 0 bases; nucleotides outside the gene matches: 13. CDR3 length: 17 amino acids. Here the CDR3 DNA reads TGTGCCAGCACCCCCCCCGGCGGGAGACCTAGCACAGATACGCAGTATTTT. Amino acids: CASTPPGGRPSTDTQYF.

This clonotype was recorded many times. The V call is TRBV5-1, the J call TRBJ1-6; D ambiguous. The ends were cut back, 0 bases at V and 8 bases at J, with 12 bases in the middle. This CDR3 is 15 amino acids long. CDR1 and CDR2 (germline): SGHRS, YFSETQ. CDR3 sequence reads: CASSLGGARYSPLHF. The DNA of the CDR3 is TGCGCCAGCAGCTTGGGGGGAGCCCGGTATTCACCCCTCCACTTT.

The chain links TRBV9 to TRBJ1-5; D is undetermined. V was pared by 5 bases and J by 7 bases, with 16 bases between. The germline CDR1 and CDR2 sequences are SGDLS and YYNGEE. This CDR3 spans 14 amino acids. The CDR3 sequence is CASSREWSGQPQHF. The CDR3 DNA reads as TGTGCCAGCAGTCGCGAGTGGTCCGGGCAGCCCCAGCATTTT.

CDR3 amino acids: CASSYAENSNQPQHF. The CDR3 bases are TGTGCCAGCAGTTATGCTGAGAACTCCAATCAGCCCCAGCATTTT. The V and J genes are TRBV6-6 and TRBJ1-5; no reliable D call. There are 15 residues in the CDR3. Between the trimmed V and J ends, which lost 3 bases and 3 bases, there was a span of 12 bases. The germline V gene encodes CDR1 MNHNY and CDR2 SVGAGI (reference sequence).

The chain is built from TRBV6-1 and TRBJ2-6; 7 positions match TRBD1. V lost 7 bases, J lost 4 bases, and 13 bases stayed unmatched. The CDR3 is 17 residues long. The germline V gene encodes CDR1 MNHNS and CDR2 SASEGT. The CDR3 protein is CASNPPTGLYGANVLTF. The CDR3 nucleotides read TGTGCCAGCAACCCCCCGACAGGGTTGTACGGGGCCAACGTCCTGACTTTC.

This clonotype showed up just a few times. The chain recombines TRBV29-1 with TRBJ1-2; the D is unclear. The V end lost 4 bases, the J end lost 2 bases, and 5 bases lay between the germline ends. Germline V gene lookup returns CDR1 SQVTM and CDR2 ANQGSEA. The CDR3 covers 11 residues. The CDR3 nucleotides are TGCAGCGTTGCGGGGAACTATGGCTACACCTTC. This gives the protein CSVAGNYGYTF.

In its sample, this clonotype was seen a few times. The chain joins TRBV6-7 to TRBJ1-2; D remains ambiguous. TRBV6-7 is an ORF for which the function is uncertain. This CDR3 is 14 amino acids long. V was pared by 2 bases and J by 7 bases, with 14 bases between. The CDR3 sequence is CASSYRRRPGGYTF. In DNA, the CDR3 is TGTGCCAGCAGTTACCGGAGAAGGCCGGGTGGCTACACCTTC.

V and J are TRBV28 and TRBJ1-2; D uncertain. Deletions cut 2 bases from V and 7 bases from J, with 14 bases between. This CDR3 comprises 14 residues. Per germline, CDR1 MDHEN and CDR2 SYDVKM. This chain's CDR3 is CASSLADLAGGYTF. As DNA, the CDR3 is TGTGCCAGCAGTTTAGCGGATTTAGCGGGTGGCTACACCTTC.

The CDR3 DNA sequence: TGTGCCAGCAGTTTCTTAGGGGGCAGGAATTCACCCCTCCACTTT. Protein product: CASSFLGGRNSPLHF. The chain recombines TRBV28 with TRBJ1-6; 7 bases are shared with TRBD1. V dropped 3 bases and J dropped 7; count of bases not matched to a gene: 6. CDR1 MDHEN and CDR2 SYDVKM come from the germline V gene. The CDR3 is made up of 15 amino acids.

The gene calls are TRBV24-1 and TRBJ1-2; D possibly corresponds to TRBD1 (5 bases). V lost 4 bases and J lost 5, with 10 bases in between. Germline V CDR1 and CDR2: KGHDR, SFDVKD. The CDR3 sequence is 13 residues long. The DNA for the CDR3 is TGTGCCACCAGTGAAGGGGAGGAGTATGGCTACACCTTC. It encodes CATSEGEEYGYTF.

V and J are TRBV5-6 and TRBJ1-6, with 9 bases identical to TRBD1. Losses at the gene ends were 4 bases for V and 10 bases for J; bases not matched to a gene: 9. Germline CDR1 reads SGHDT; CDR2 reads YYEEEE. This CDR3 is 15 amino acids long. The chain's CDR3 is CASSAAGTGNSPLHF. The DNA for the CDR3 is TGTGCCAGCAGCGCAGCCGGGACAGGGAACTCACCCCTCCACTTT.

The CDR3 region has the DNA TGTGCCAGCAGCGGAAACCTGGACAGGGGGTGGCTGTTTTTT. Its protein product is CASSGNLDRGWLFF. The V and J genes are TRBV9 and TRBJ2-2; 10 bases are a match to TRBD1. Germline V gene lookup returns CDR1 SGDLS and CDR2 YYNGEE. V was pared by 3 bases and J by 13 bases, with 9 bases of the junction left unmatched. The CDR3 extends over 14 amino acids.

V usage is TRBV12-3 or TRBV12-4 and J usage is TRBJ1-5; D is perhaps TRBD1 (5 bases). V gave up 2 bases and J gave up 8 bases, with 10 bases separating them. This CDR3 region has 13 residues. In DNA, the CDR3 is TGTGCCAGCAGTTTAAGGGGAAGGGAGCCCCAGCATTTT. Its protein product is CASSLRGREPQHF.

This clonotype has a handful of counts. This rearrangement joins TRBV3-1 to TRBJ2-2; TRBD2 agrees at 7 bases. The CDR3 contains 16 residues. Germline CDR1 reads LGHDT; CDR2 reads YNNKEL (reference sequence). V was pared by 0 bases and J by 5 bases, with 6 bases of the junction left unmatched. The CDR3 sequence is CASSQEFGRGTGELFF. In nucleotides, the CDR3 is TGTGCCAGCAGCCAAGAATTCGGGCGGGGGACCGGGGAGCTGTTTTTT.

The gene calls are TRBV10-3 and TRBJ2-3, with TRBD2 matching over 16 bases. The CDR3 has 18 amino acids. CDR1 is ENHRY, CDR2 SYGVKD, per germline. The junction had 10 bases not matched to a gene; V was cut back by 10 bases and J by 0 bases. The CDR3 is CATRPGLAGGMSTDTQYF. The CDR3 nucleotides are TGTGCCACTAGACCGGGACTAGCGGGGGGGATGAGCACAGATACGCAGTATTTT.

The chain has TRBV7-8 and TRBJ2-2; the D gene could be TRBD1 or TRBD2 (5 bases each). This CDR3 region has 15 residues. In germline, CDR1 is SGHVS, CDR2 FQNEAQ. V was pared by 3 bases and J by 0 bases, with 8 bases between. CDR3 nucleotides: TGTGCCAGCAGCTTCGGGGCCACGAACACCGGGGAGCTGTTTTTT. Its protein product is CASSFGATNTGELFF. Full variable domain (rest looked up from reference TRBV7-8 and TRBJ2-2): GAGVSQSPRYKVAKRGQDVALRCDPISGHVSLFWYQQALGQGPEFLTYFQNEAQLDKSGLPSDRFFAERPEGSVSTLKIQRTQQEDSAVYLCASSFGATNTGELFFGEGSRLTVL.

This clonotype was seen only a few times. The chain uses TRBV16 and TRBJ2-7; D gene unclear. Germline V CDR1 and CDR2: KGHSY, FQNENV. The CDR3 spans 14 residues. V was shortened by 0 bases and J by 3 bases, with 9 bases between the two germline ends. This chain's CDR3 is CASSQSGRSYEQYV. The CDR3 region has the DNA TGTGCCAGCAGCCAATCAGGCCGGAGCTACGAGCAGTACGTC.

J is TRBJ1-2 and V is TRBV4-1; 8 bases fit TRBD1. Germline values: CDR1 MGHRA, CDR2 YSYEKL. Trimming removed 5 bases from V and 6 bases from J; junction bases left unmatched: 8. This CDR3 spans 14 amino acids. Here the CDR3 DNA reads TGCGCCAGCAGCGAGGGCCGGGACAGGCATGGCTACACCTTC. Residues: CASSEGRDRHGYTF.

About this clonotype itself: A read error may be the cause here, since a much bigger clone is one base away. This rearrangement joins TRBV5-1 to TRBJ1-3; tentative D call: TRBD1 (5 bases). Germline V lookup: CDR1 SGHRS, CDR2 YFSETQ. The CDR3 has 16 amino acids. V gave up 6 bases and J gave up 3 bases, with 19 bases separating them. The CDR3: CASIFGSGDNGNTIYF. CDR3 nucleotides: TGCGCCAGCATCTTTGGCTCGGGGGATAATGGAAACACCATATATTTT.